These T cell receptor beta chains were read from a single sample in a study of T cell repertoires in cytomegalovirus infection. A single record per CDR3 protein comes from TCRdb applying MiXCR to the reads. Among around 320,000 distinct CDR3 sequences listed, over 7.5% were seen once. Input material: PBMCs. All receptors come from a human donor in good health (CMV status not recorded). Some clones in this sample may be carry-over from other donors' samples. The CDR3 runs from the conserved cysteine through the conserved F or W. The order of the fields is V gene, J gene, D gene, clone size, CDR3 protein, CDR3 DNA. The D gene is left open where the match is weak. The size entry is marked missing in some rows and otherwise reads once, few, many or a size class.

v_call: TRBV7-2; j_call: TRBJ1-2; d_call: .; clone_size: many; cdr3_aa: CASSPMGARPHF; cdr3_nt: TGTGCCAGCAGCCCTATGGGGGCGAGACCACACTTC
v_call: TRBV7-2; j_call: TRBJ2-3; d_call: .; clone_size: medium-sized; cdr3_aa: CASSLWEQGGADTQYF; cdr3_nt: TGTGCCAGCAGCTTATGGGAACAGGGTGGCGCAGATACGCAGTATTTT
v_call: TRBV11-1; j_call: TRBJ2-5; d_call: TRBD2; clone_size: many; cdr3_aa: CASSQPRGLSGGETQYF; cdr3_nt: TGTGCCAGCAGCCAACCACGGGGACTATCTGGTGGAGAGACCCAGTACTTC
v_call: TRBV9; j_call: TRBJ1-2; d_call: .; clone_size: few; cdr3_aa: CASSTFGSGYTF; cdr3_nt: TGTGCCAGCAGCACCTTCGGGTCTGGCTACACCTTC
v_call: TRBV7-3; j_call: TRBJ2-1; d_call: .; clone_size: .; cdr3_aa: CASSLTKLNEQFF; cdr3_nt: TGTGCCAGCAGCTTAACTAAACTTAATGAGCAGTTCTTC
v_call: TRBV6-1; j_call: TRBJ2-3; d_call: .; clone_size: many; cdr3_aa: CASRGVPPRTDTQYF; cdr3_nt: TGTGCCAGCAGGGGAGTCCCCCCACGCACAGATACGCAGTATTTT
v_call: TRBV15; j_call: TRBJ2-3; d_call: .; clone_size: .; cdr3_aa: CATSRDGQTTDTQYF; cdr3_nt: TGTGCCACCAGCAGAGACGGACAGACCACAGATACGCAGTATTTT
v_call: TRBV20-1; j_call: TRBJ1-1; d_call: .; clone_size: few; cdr3_aa: CSARGLVGRGAYLKAFF; cdr3_nt: TGCAGTGCTAGAGGTCTCGTTGGCAGGGGCGCTTACTTGAAAGCTTTCTTT
v_call: TRBV7-2; j_call: TRBJ1-4; d_call: TRBD1; clone_size: many; cdr3_aa: CASSPGQVDNEKLFF; cdr3_nt: TGTGCCAGCAGTCCGGGACAGGTTGACAATGAAAAACTGTTTTTT
v_call: TRBV20-1; j_call: TRBJ2-5; d_call: .; clone_size: few; cdr3_aa: CSTPGAFQETQYF; cdr3_nt: TGCAGTACCCCGGGGGCATTCCAAGAGACCCAGTACTTC
v_call: TRBV6-1; j_call: TRBJ1-5; d_call: TRBD1; clone_size: few; cdr3_aa: CASRPPPGQDSNQPQHF; cdr3_nt: TGTGCCAGCAGGCCGCCCCCCGGACAGGATAGCAATCAGCCCCAGCATTTT
v_call: TRBV7-6; j_call: TRBJ2-2; d_call: .; clone_size: many; cdr3_aa: CASSLGSNTGELFF; cdr3_nt: TGTGCCAGCAGCTTGGGCTCGAACACCGGGGAGCTGTTTTTT
v_call: TRBV11-2; j_call: TRBJ2-7; d_call: TRBD1; clone_size: many; cdr3_aa: CASSEDRGFGYEQYF; cdr3_nt: TGTGCCAGCAGCGAAGACAGGGGGTTTGGCTACGAGCAGTACTTC
v_call: TRBV6-1; j_call: TRBJ2-5; d_call: .; clone_size: .; cdr3_aa: CASNEGRAQETQYF; cdr3_nt: TGTGCCAGCAATGAGGGGAGAGCCCAAGAGACCCAGTACTTC
v_call: TRBV6-6; j_call: TRBJ1-5; d_call: TRBD1; clone_size: .; cdr3_aa: CASRSGQGGYSQPQHF; cdr3_nt: TGTGCCAGCAGGAGCGGACAGGGGGGTTATAGTCAGCCCCAGCATTTT
v_call: TRBV7-9; j_call: TRBJ2-5; d_call: .; clone_size: few; cdr3_aa: CASSDRQQETQYF; cdr3_nt: TGTGCCAGCAGCGACCGACAGCAAGAGACCCAGTACTTC
v_call: TRBV10-3; j_call: TRBJ2-7; d_call: .; clone_size: many; cdr3_aa: CAISESAGAPEQYF; cdr3_nt: TGTGCCATCAGTGAATCGGCCGGGGCACCGGAGCAGTACTTC
v_call: TRBV28; j_call: TRBJ2-7; d_call: .; clone_size: few; cdr3_aa: CASSFRRNEQYF; cdr3_nt: TGTGCCAGCAGTTTTCGGCGGAACGAGCAGTACTTC
v_call: TRBV11-2; j_call: TRBJ2-1; d_call: TRBD1; clone_size: many; cdr3_aa: CASTLTGTVYNEQFF; cdr3_nt: TGTGCCAGCACCCTAACCGGGACAGTCTACAATGAGCAGTTCTTC
v_call: TRBV29-1; j_call: TRBJ2-1; d_call: TRBD2; clone_size: few; cdr3_aa: CSVEGSGRVQEQFF; cdr3_nt: TGCAGCGTTGAAGGTAGCGGGAGGGTTCAGGAGCAGTTCTTC
v_call: TRBV12-5; j_call: TRBJ1-3; d_call: TRBD1; clone_size: few; cdr3_aa: CASGLVKTGTALTFSGNTIYF; cdr3_nt: TGTGCTAGTGGTTTGGTCAAAACCGGGACAGCCTTAACTTTCTCTGGAAACACCATATATTTT
v_call: TRBV28; j_call: TRBJ2-3; d_call: TRBD1; clone_size: many; cdr3_aa: CASTGAGGSGTQYF; cdr3_nt: TGTGCCAGCACCGGGGCAGGGGGCTCGGGGACGCAGTATTTT
v_call: TRBV4-2; j_call: TRBJ1-2; d_call: .; clone_size: many; cdr3_aa: CASSQRALSGGYTF; cdr3_nt: TGTGCCAGCAGCCAGAGGGCCCTATCGGGTGGCTACACCTTC
v_call: TRBV14; j_call: TRBJ1-2; d_call: TRBD1; clone_size: .; cdr3_aa: CASSVGTGDGYTF; cdr3_nt: TGTGCCAGCAGCGTTGGGACAGGGGATGGCTACACCTTC
v_call: TRBV7-9; j_call: TRBJ2-1; d_call: TRBD2; clone_size: .; cdr3_aa: CASSHRASGHNEQFF; cdr3_nt: TGTGCCAGCAGCCACCGGGCTAGCGGACACAATGAGCAGTTCTTC
v_call: TRBV6-5; j_call: TRBJ2-6; d_call: .; clone_size: many; cdr3_aa: CASSYRGSGANVLTF; cdr3_nt: TGTGCCAGCAGTTATCGGGGGTCTGGGGCCAACGTCCTGACTTTC
v_call: TRBV12-3/TRBV12-4; j_call: TRBJ1-2; d_call: .; clone_size: many; cdr3_aa: CASSLRLEGYGYTF; cdr3_nt: TGTGCCAGCAGTTTACGGCTTGAGGGCTATGGCTACACCTTC
v_call: TRBV3-1; j_call: TRBJ2-7; d_call: .; clone_size: few; cdr3_aa: CASSQDRGMGEQYF; cdr3_nt: TGTGCCAGCAGCCAAGATCGCGGGATGGGCGAGCAGTACTTC
v_call: TRBV7-7; j_call: TRBJ2-3; d_call: TRBD2; clone_size: many; cdr3_aa: CASSLVAGGPDTQYF; cdr3_nt: TGTGCCAGCAGCTTAGTTGCGGGAGGGCCAGATACGCAGTATTTT
v_call: TRBV6-1; j_call: TRBJ2-5; d_call: .; clone_size: few; cdr3_aa: CASSERARGETQYF; cdr3_nt: TGTGCCAGCAGTGAAAGGGCCCGAGGTGAGACCCAGTACTTC
v_call: TRBV6-2/TRBV6-3; j_call: TRBJ2-1; d_call: .; clone_size: few; cdr3_aa: CASIQGGSYNEQFF; cdr3_nt: TGTGCCAGCATCCAGGGGGGCTCCTACAATGAGCAGTTCTTC
v_call: TRBV2; j_call: TRBJ2-2; d_call: .; clone_size: once; cdr3_aa: CASSEVDGGDTGELFF; cdr3_nt: TGTGCCAGCAGTGAGGTCGATGGTGGGGACACCGGGGAGCTGTTTTTT
v_call: TRBV12-3/TRBV12-4; j_call: TRBJ1-2; d_call: .; clone_size: .; cdr3_aa: CASRGGLSYGYTF; cdr3_nt: TGTGCCAGCAGGGGGGGGCTTAGCTATGGCTACACCTTC
v_call: TRBV25-1; j_call: TRBJ2-1; d_call: TRBD2; clone_size: many; cdr3_aa: CASSEKGFSGRNEQFF; cdr3_nt: TGTGCCAGCAGTGAAAAGGGGTTTAGCGGGAGGAATGAGCAGTTCTTC
v_call: TRBV7-9; j_call: TRBJ1-6; d_call: .; clone_size: .; cdr3_aa: CASSPRRDRSPLHF; cdr3_nt: TGTGCCAGCAGCCCTCGCAGAGACCGTTCACCCCTCCACTTT
v_call: TRBV28; j_call: TRBJ2-3; d_call: .; clone_size: .; cdr3_aa: CAGSLLTGAWGTQYF; cdr3_nt: TGTGCCGGCAGTTTATTAACTGGGGCATGGGGTACGCAGTATTTT
v_call: TRBV7-2; j_call: TRBJ2-6; d_call: TRBD2; clone_size: .; cdr3_aa: CASSLALAGSSGANVLTF; cdr3_nt: TGTGCCAGCAGCTTAGCGCTAGCGGGGAGTTCTGGGGCCAACGTCCTGACTTTC
v_call: TRBV28; j_call: TRBJ1-3; d_call: .; clone_size: .; cdr3_aa: CASSIAPGLGNTIYF; cdr3_nt: TGTGCCAGCAGTATCGCCCCAGGGCTTGGAAACACCATATATTTT
v_call: TRBV12-3/TRBV12-4; j_call: TRBJ2-1; d_call: .; clone_size: many; cdr3_aa: CASSFRGLNNEQFF; cdr3_nt: TGTGCCAGCAGTTTCCGTGGACTTAACAATGAGCAGTTCTTC
v_call: TRBV6-6; j_call: TRBJ2-5; d_call: TRBD1; clone_size: few; cdr3_aa: CASSTPTGNQETQYF; cdr3_nt: TGTGCCAGCAGCACCCCGACAGGGAATCAAGAGACCCAGTACTTC
v_call: TRBV6-2/TRBV6-3; j_call: TRBJ2-2; d_call: TRBD1; clone_size: .; cdr3_aa: CANSLYGTGTGELFF; cdr3_nt: TGTGCCAACAGCTTATACGGGACAGGGACCGGGGAGCTGTTTTTT
v_call: TRBV7-8; j_call: TRBJ1-6; d_call: .; clone_size: .; cdr3_aa: CASSLAPVSPLHF; cdr3_nt: TGTGCCAGCAGCTTAGCTCCCGTTTCACCCCTCCACTTT
v_call: TRBV28; j_call: TRBJ2-3; d_call: .; clone_size: many; cdr3_aa: CASMAGYKDTQYF; cdr3_nt: TGTGCCAGCATGGCAGGGTATAAGGATACGCAGTATTTT
v_call: TRBV7-2; j_call: TRBJ1-5; d_call: .; clone_size: many; cdr3_aa: CASSWTDYNQPQHF; cdr3_nt: TGTGCCAGCAGTTGGACGGACTACAATCAGCCCCAGCATTTT
v_call: TRBV19; j_call: TRBJ2-2; d_call: TRBD2; clone_size: .; cdr3_aa: CASSIGLAGGRTGELFF; cdr3_nt: TGTGCCAGTAGTATTGGCCTAGCGGGAGGAAGGACCGGGGAGCTGTTTTTT
v_call: TRBV28; j_call: TRBJ2-2; d_call: .; clone_size: many; cdr3_aa: CASRITLNTGELFF; cdr3_nt: TGTGCCAGCAGAATAACATTGAACACCGGGGAGCTGTTTTTT
v_call: TRBV27; j_call: TRBJ1-2; d_call: .; clone_size: few; cdr3_aa: CASSSDRINYGYTF; cdr3_nt: TGTGCCAGCAGTTCGGACAGAATTAACTATGGCTACACCTTC
v_call: TRBV7-2; j_call: TRBJ2-5; d_call: TRBD2; clone_size: many; cdr3_aa: CASSHSSGGGAKTQYF; cdr3_nt: TGTGCCAGCAGCCATAGTAGCGGGGGCGGTGCGAAGACCCAGTACTTC